There are a few counts of the clone carrying this T cell receptor beta chain. Its antigen is not known. This entry belongs to a study of T cell responses to AZD1222 COVID-19 vaccine. Whole-study findings and limits: Baseline seropositivity characterized only six AZD1222 recipients.

Assay: immunoSEQ multiplex PCR; the TCRdb copy retains only in-frame clones and omits some. The sample yields 130,000 to 150,000 clones, 70% to 90% seen once. The V and J ends lost 5 bases and 0 bases respectively, with 9 bases between them. Germline V gives CDR1 SGHNT, CDR2 YYREEE (reference sequence). The CDR3 runs to 14 residues. The V call is TRBV5-4, the J call TRBJ2-1; TRBD1 might be the D (5 bases). The material sequenced was peripheral blood, taken on day 0 of AZD1222 vaccination. This receptor was obtained from an adult in good health. The CDR3 coding sequence is TGTGCCAGCAGAGGACAAACCTCCTACAATGAGCAGTTCTTC. Translation: CASRGQTSYNEQFF. Full variable domain (remainder filled in from reference TRBV5-4 and TRBJ2-1): ETGVTQSPTHLIKTRGQQVTLRCSSQSGHNTVSWYQQALGQGPQFIFQYYREEENGRGNFPPRFSGLQFPNYSSELNVNALELDDSALYLCASRGQTSYNEQFFGPGTRLTVL.